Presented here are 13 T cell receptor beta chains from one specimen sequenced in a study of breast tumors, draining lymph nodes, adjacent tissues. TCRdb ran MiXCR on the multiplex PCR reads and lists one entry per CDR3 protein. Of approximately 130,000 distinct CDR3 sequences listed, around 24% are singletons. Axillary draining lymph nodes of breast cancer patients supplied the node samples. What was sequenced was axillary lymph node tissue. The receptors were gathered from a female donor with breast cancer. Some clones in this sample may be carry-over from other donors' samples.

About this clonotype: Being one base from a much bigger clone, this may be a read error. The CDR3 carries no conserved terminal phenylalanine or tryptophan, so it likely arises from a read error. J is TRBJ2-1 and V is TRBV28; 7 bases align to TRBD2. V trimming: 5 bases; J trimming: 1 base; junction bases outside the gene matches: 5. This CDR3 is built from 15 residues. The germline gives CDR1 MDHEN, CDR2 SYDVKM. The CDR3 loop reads CASSRSGYSYNEQFL. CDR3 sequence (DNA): TGTGCCAGCAGTCGTAGCGGGTATTCCTACAATGAGCAGTTCCTC.

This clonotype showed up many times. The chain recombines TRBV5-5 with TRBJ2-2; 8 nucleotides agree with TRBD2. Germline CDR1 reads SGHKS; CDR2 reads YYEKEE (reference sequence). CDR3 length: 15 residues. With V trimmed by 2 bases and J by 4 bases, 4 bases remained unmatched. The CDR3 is CASSFRTSGTGELFF. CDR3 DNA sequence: TGTGCCAGCAGCTTCCGTACTAGCGGCACCGGGGAGCTGTTTTTT.

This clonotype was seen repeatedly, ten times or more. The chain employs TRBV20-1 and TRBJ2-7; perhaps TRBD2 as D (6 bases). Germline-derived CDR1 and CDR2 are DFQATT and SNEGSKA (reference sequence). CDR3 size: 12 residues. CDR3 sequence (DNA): TGCAGCGCGGGGAAATATGACTACGAGCAGTACTTC. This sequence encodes CSAGKYDYEQYF.

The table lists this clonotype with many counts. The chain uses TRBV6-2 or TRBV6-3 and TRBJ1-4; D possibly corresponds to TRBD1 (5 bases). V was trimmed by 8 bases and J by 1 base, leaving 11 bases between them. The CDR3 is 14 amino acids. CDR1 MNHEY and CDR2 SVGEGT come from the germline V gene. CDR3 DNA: TGTGCCAGCGGACAACCGGGAACTAATGAAAAACTGTTTTTT. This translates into CASGQPGTNEKLFF.

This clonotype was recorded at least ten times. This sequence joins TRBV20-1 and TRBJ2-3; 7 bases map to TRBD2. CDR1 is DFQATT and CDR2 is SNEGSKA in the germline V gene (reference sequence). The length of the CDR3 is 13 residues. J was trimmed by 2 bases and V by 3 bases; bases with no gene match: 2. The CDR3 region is CSASLAVTDTQYF. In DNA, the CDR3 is TGCAGTGCTAGTCTAGCGGTCACAGATACGCAGTATTTT.

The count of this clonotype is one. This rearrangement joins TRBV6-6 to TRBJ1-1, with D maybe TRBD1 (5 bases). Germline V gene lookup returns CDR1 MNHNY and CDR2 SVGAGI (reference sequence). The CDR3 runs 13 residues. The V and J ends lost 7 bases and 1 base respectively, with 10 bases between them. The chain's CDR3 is CASTRGQNTEAFF. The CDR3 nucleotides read TGTGCCAGCACTAGGGGCCAGAACACTGAAGCTTTCTTT.

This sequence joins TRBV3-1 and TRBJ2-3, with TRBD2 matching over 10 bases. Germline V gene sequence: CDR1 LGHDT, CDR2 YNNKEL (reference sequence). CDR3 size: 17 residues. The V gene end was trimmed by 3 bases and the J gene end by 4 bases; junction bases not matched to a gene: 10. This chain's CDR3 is CASSHPIAGGGSDTQYF. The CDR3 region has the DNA TGTGCCAGCAGCCACCCAATAGCGGGAGGTGGGTCAGATACGCAGTATTTT.

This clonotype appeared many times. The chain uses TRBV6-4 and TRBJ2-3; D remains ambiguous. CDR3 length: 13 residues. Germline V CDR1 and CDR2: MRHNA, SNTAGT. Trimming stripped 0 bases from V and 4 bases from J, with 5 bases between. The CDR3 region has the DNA TGTGCCAGCAGTGACTCCCAGGCAGATACGCAGTATTTT. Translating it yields CASSDSQADTQYF.

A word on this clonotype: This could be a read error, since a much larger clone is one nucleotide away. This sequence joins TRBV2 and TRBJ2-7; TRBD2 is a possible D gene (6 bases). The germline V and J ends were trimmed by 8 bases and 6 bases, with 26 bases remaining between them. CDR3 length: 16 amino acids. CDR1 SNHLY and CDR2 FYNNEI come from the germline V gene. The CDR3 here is CASREMGSIRWSEQYF. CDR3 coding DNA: TGTGCCAGCCGGGAGATGGGGTCAATAAGGTGGAGCGAGCAGTACTTC.

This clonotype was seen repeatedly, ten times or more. DNA of the CDR3: TGCGCCAGCAGCCAAGATCGAGGACACGCGCTTCCGAATTCACCCCTCCACTTT. Its protein product is CASSQDRGHALPNSPLHF. This chain connects TRBV4-1 to TRBJ1-6, with a weak D call TRBD1 (5 bases). The CDR3 spans 18 residues. V lost 0 bases to trimming and J lost 7 bases, with 19 bases between them. The germline gives CDR1 MGHRA, CDR2 YSYEKL.

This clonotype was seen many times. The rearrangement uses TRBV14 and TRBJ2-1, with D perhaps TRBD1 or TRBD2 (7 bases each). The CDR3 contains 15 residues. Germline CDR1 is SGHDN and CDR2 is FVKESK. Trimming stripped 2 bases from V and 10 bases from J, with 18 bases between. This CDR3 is CASSQRFSRGGEQFF. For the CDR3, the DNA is TGTGCCAGCAGCCAAAGGTTTAGCAGGGGGGGCGAGCAGTTCTTC.

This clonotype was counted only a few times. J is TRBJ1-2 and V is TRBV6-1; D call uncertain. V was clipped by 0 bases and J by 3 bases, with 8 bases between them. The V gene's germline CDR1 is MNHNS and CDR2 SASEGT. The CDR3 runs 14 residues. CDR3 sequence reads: CASSEAGSYYGYTF. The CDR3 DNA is TGTGCCAGCAGTGAAGCGGGGAGTTACTATGGCTACACCTTC.

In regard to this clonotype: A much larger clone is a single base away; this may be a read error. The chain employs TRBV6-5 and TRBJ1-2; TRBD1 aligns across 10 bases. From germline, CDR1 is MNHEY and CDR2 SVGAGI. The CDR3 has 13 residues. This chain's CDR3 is CASRQTGGNGCTF. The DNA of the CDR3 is TGTGCCAGCAGGCAGACAGGGGGCAATGGCTGCACCTTC.